Given below is one T cell receptor (beta chain) in context. This sample was included in a study of cytomegalovirus exposure and HLA in healthy donors. The PCR used 60 Vbeta and 13 Jbeta primers. The repertoire was sequenced with immunoSEQ multiplex PCR; TCRdb's copy has only in-frame clones and lacks some. Of 95,000 to 110,000 clones in the sample, more than 75% were seen once. The CDR3 runs 15 residues. Germline-derived CDR1 and CDR2 are LGHNA and YNFKEQ. V trimming: 4 bases; J trimming: 0 bases; junction bases outside the gene matches: 4. This sequence joins TRBV4-2 and TRBJ2-3; 7 bases map to TRBD1. This clonotype was sampled from a woman aged 18 to 35 in good health and CMV-seropositive. The sample comprised PBMCs. The CDR3 region has the DNA TGTGCCAGCAGCCTGGGACAGCCGAGCACAGATACGCAGTATTTT. It translates to CASSLGQPSTDTQYF.